This is a list of T cell receptor beta chains from one sample in a study of OX40 agonist ivuxolimab in advanced cancers. Sequencing was performed with immunoSEQ multiplex PCR; in TCRdb, only in-frame clones are kept and a portion is missing. Of around 50,000 clones in the sample, approximately 89% are singletons; the top ten hold approximately 3.8%. The sequences come from CD4+ or CD8+ T cells sorted from blood, collected in a trial of the OX40 agonist ivuxolimab. These receptor sequences come from an adult with an advanced solid tumor such as melanoma, head and neck, liver or kidney cancer. Both conserved end residues are part of each CDR3. A D gene is named only where the DNA matches it firmly. For some rows the clone size is stated as once, few or many, or as a class when expanded; others skip it.

v_call: TRBV5-4; clone_size: NA; j_call: TRBJ1-2; d_call: NA; cdr3_aa: CASSFGRNYGYTF; cdr3_nt: TGTGCCAGCAGCTTTGGCAGAAATTATGGCTACACCTTC
v_call: TRBV19; clone_size: NA; j_call: TRBJ2-4; d_call: NA; cdr3_aa: CASISPVPQNIQYF; cdr3_nt: TGTGCCAGTATTAGCCCCGTGCCTCAAAACATTCAGTACTTC
v_call: TRBV5-1; clone_size: NA; j_call: TRBJ1-1; d_call: TRBD1; cdr3_aa: CASTGTGNTEAFF; cdr3_nt: TGCGCCAGCACCGGGACAGGGAACACTGAAGCTTTCTTT
v_call: TRBV28; clone_size: NA; j_call: TRBJ2-1; d_call: TRBD2; cdr3_aa: CASNRGLGGNEQFF; cdr3_nt: TGTGCCAGCAACAGAGGACTAGGAGGCAATGAGCAGTTCTTC
v_call: TRBV30; clone_size: NA; j_call: TRBJ2-5; d_call: NA; cdr3_aa: CAWSSPGAIKTQYF; cdr3_nt: TGTGCCTGGAGTTCGCCAGGGGCAATTAAGACCCAGTACTTC
v_call: TRBV20-1; clone_size: NA; j_call: TRBJ2-3; d_call: NA; cdr3_aa: CSAEMTDTQYF; cdr3_nt: TGCAGTGCCGAAATGACAGATACGCAGTATTTT
v_call: TRBV5-5; clone_size: NA; j_call: TRBJ2-1; d_call: TRBD1; cdr3_aa: CASSSTGGNEQFF; cdr3_nt: TGTGCCAGCAGCTCGACAGGGGGCAATGAGCAGTTCTTC
v_call: TRBV30; clone_size: NA; j_call: TRBJ2-7; d_call: TRBD1; cdr3_aa: CAWTLTGALSYEQYF; cdr3_nt: TGTGCCTGGACCTTGACAGGGGCTCTCTCCTACGAGCAGTACTTC
v_call: TRBV2; clone_size: NA; j_call: TRBJ2-5; d_call: NA; cdr3_aa: CASSGDSKETQYF; cdr3_nt: TGTGCCAGCAGTGGAGACAGTAAAGAGACCCAGTACTTC
v_call: TRBV18; clone_size: NA; j_call: TRBJ2-7; d_call: TRBD1; cdr3_aa: CASSRDRDGEQYF; cdr3_nt: TGTGCCAGCTCACGGGACAGGGACGGGGAGCAGTACTTC
v_call: TRBV5-1; clone_size: NA; j_call: TRBJ1-1; d_call: NA; cdr3_aa: CASSFGIRDTEAFF; cdr3_nt: TGCGCCAGCAGCTTCGGCATTAGAGACACTGAAGCTTTCTTT
v_call: TRBV6-1; clone_size: NA; j_call: TRBJ2-3; d_call: NA; cdr3_aa: CASSEMYTTDTQYF; cdr3_nt: TGTGCCAGCAGTGAAATGTACACCACAGATACGCAGTATTTT
v_call: TRBV6-1; clone_size: NA; j_call: TRBJ2-1; d_call: TRBD2; cdr3_aa: CASSDLLAGILKFF; cdr3_nt: TGTGCCAGCAGTGACCTTCTAGCGGGAATACTTAAGTTCTTC
v_call: TRBV5-4; clone_size: NA; j_call: TRBJ2-7; d_call: NA; cdr3_aa: CASSLTGTTYEQYF; cdr3_nt: TGTGCCAGCAGCTTGACAGGGACGACCTACGAGCAGTACTTC
v_call: TRBV5-1; clone_size: NA; j_call: TRBJ2-7; d_call: TRBD2; cdr3_aa: CASSPSGVKGTSGRSGEQYF; cdr3_nt: TGCGCCAGCAGCCCGTCAGGGGTAAAAGGGACTAGCGGGAGGTCGGGGGAGCAGTACTTC
v_call: TRBV30; clone_size: once; j_call: TRBJ2-5; d_call: NA; cdr3_aa: CAWSGGHKETQYF; cdr3_nt: TGTGCCTGGAGTGGGGGGCACAAAGAGACCCAGTACTTC
v_call: TRBV11-2; clone_size: NA; j_call: TRBJ1-3; d_call: TRBD1; cdr3_aa: CASSLTSRDRSFSGNTIYF; cdr3_nt: TGTGCCAGCAGCTTAACTTCTCGGGACAGGTCGTTCTCTGGAAACACCATATATTTT
v_call: TRBV10-3; clone_size: NA; j_call: TRBJ2-2; d_call: TRBD2; cdr3_aa: CASNSGSFTGELFF; cdr3_nt: TGTGCCAGCAATAGCGGGAGTTTCACCGGGGAGCTGTTTTTT
v_call: TRBV11-1; clone_size: NA; j_call: TRBJ2-7; d_call: NA; cdr3_aa: CASSLTETYEQYF; cdr3_nt: TGTGCCAGCAGCTTAACAGAAACCTACGAGCAGTACTTC
v_call: TRBV5-8; clone_size: NA; j_call: TRBJ2-1; d_call: NA; cdr3_aa: CASSLGESYNEQFF; cdr3_nt: TGTGCCAGCAGCTTAGGGGAATCCTACAATGAGCAGTTCTTC
v_call: TRBV2; clone_size: NA; j_call: TRBJ1-2; d_call: NA; cdr3_aa: CASSAGQTGGYTF; cdr3_nt: TGTGCCAGCAGTGCCGGACAAACTGGCGGCTACACCTTC
v_call: TRBV19; clone_size: NA; j_call: TRBJ2-7; d_call: NA; cdr3_aa: CASSPYKVLTGKYEQYF; cdr3_nt: TGTGCCAGTAGTCCCTACAAGGTCTTGACGGGAAAATACGAGCAGTACTTC
v_call: TRBV10-2; clone_size: NA; j_call: TRBJ2-5; d_call: NA; cdr3_aa: CASRYQETQYF; cdr3_nt: TGCGCCAGCCGGTACCAAGAGACCCAGTACTTC
v_call: TRBV6-1; clone_size: NA; j_call: TRBJ2-7; d_call: NA; cdr3_aa: CASSEQDLSYEQYF; cdr3_nt: TGTGCCAGCAGTGAACAAGACCTCTCCTACGAGCAGTACTTC
v_call: TRBV6-5; clone_size: NA; j_call: TRBJ1-4; d_call: NA; cdr3_aa: CASSSQGLTNEKLFF; cdr3_nt: TGTGCCAGCAGTTCACAGGGATTAACTAATGAAAAACTGTTTTTT
v_call: TRBV14; clone_size: few; j_call: TRBJ1-1; d_call: NA; cdr3_aa: CASSQGPDTEAFF; cdr3_nt: TGTGCCAGCAGCCAAGGGCCTGACACTGAAGCTTTCTTT
v_call: TRBV4-2; clone_size: NA; j_call: TRBJ2-4; d_call: TRBD1; cdr3_aa: CASSQGGQGYIQYF; cdr3_nt: TGTGCCAGCAGCCAGGGAGGACAGGGTTACATTCAGTACTTC
v_call: TRBV18; clone_size: NA; j_call: TRBJ2-3; d_call: TRBD1; cdr3_aa: CASSVDRDRDAYF; cdr3_nt: TGTGCCAGCTCAGTAGACCGGGACAGGGATGCGTATTTT
v_call: TRBV7-2; clone_size: NA; j_call: TRBJ2-3; d_call: NA; cdr3_aa: CASSKQGLTDTQYF; cdr3_nt: TGTGCCAGCAGCAAACAAGGACTAACAGATACGCAGTATTTT
v_call: TRBV5-1; clone_size: NA; j_call: TRBJ2-3; d_call: NA; cdr3_aa: CASRVAVTDTQYF; cdr3_nt: TGCGCCAGCAGAGTAGCGGTCACAGATACGCAGTATTTT
v_call: TRBV15; clone_size: NA; j_call: TRBJ2-7; d_call: TRBD2; cdr3_aa: CATSRERASGGYEQYF; cdr3_nt: TGTGCCACCAGCAGAGAAAGGGCTAGCGGGGGCTACGAGCAGTACTTC
v_call: TRBV19; clone_size: NA; j_call: TRBJ1-2; d_call: NA; cdr3_aa: CASSRIVEGRRYGYTF; cdr3_nt: TGTGCCAGTAGTCGTATAGTGGAGGGCAGGAGATATGGCTACACCTTC
v_call: TRBV19; clone_size: NA; j_call: TRBJ2-1; d_call: TRBD1; cdr3_aa: CACHRQGVGNEQFF; cdr3_nt: TGTGCCTGTCATCGACAGGGTGTGGGCAATGAGCAGTTCTTC
v_call: TRBV9; clone_size: NA; j_call: TRBJ2-2; d_call: NA; cdr3_aa: CASSVGTGAGELFF; cdr3_nt: TGTGCCAGCAGCGTCGGGACGGGGGCCGGGGAGCTGTTTTTT
v_call: TRBV2; clone_size: once; j_call: TRBJ1-5; d_call: NA; cdr3_aa: CASKQTGNSNQPQHF; cdr3_nt: TGTGCCAGCAAACAAACAGGGAATAGCAATCAGCCCCAGCATTTT
v_call: TRBV5-6; clone_size: NA; j_call: TRBJ1-2; d_call: NA; cdr3_aa: CASSLTGVGARGYTF; cdr3_nt: TGCGCCAGCAGCTTGACCGGGGTCGGGGCACGGGGCTACACCTTC
v_call: TRBV5-8; clone_size: NA; j_call: TRBJ1-5; d_call: TRBD1; cdr3_aa: CASSRIRPGTGPSEPQHF; cdr3_nt: TGTGCCAGCAGCCGTATTCGACCCGGGACAGGGCCTTCTGAGCCCCAGCATTTT
v_call: TRBV4-1; clone_size: NA; j_call: TRBJ2-7; d_call: TRBD1; cdr3_aa: CASSSGGRDRGTEQYF; cdr3_nt: TGCGCCAGCAGCTCAGGGGGCCGGGACAGGGGGACCGAGCAGTACTTC
v_call: TRBV7-6; clone_size: NA; j_call: TRBJ2-1; d_call: NA; cdr3_aa: CASSLGVNNEQFF; cdr3_nt: TGTGCCAGCAGCTTAGGGGTGAACAATGAGCAGTTCTTC
v_call: TRBV29-1; clone_size: NA; j_call: TRBJ2-1; d_call: TRBD2; cdr3_aa: CSARPTSGPDNEQFF; cdr3_nt: TGCAGCGCTCGACCGACTAGCGGGCCTGACAATGAGCAGTTCTTC
v_call: TRBV2; clone_size: NA; j_call: TRBJ1-5; d_call: NA; cdr3_aa: CASSDGGIQPQHF; cdr3_nt: TGTGCCAGCAGTGATGGCGGGATTCAGCCCCAGCATTTT
v_call: TRBV6-5; clone_size: NA; j_call: TRBJ1-1; d_call: NA; cdr3_aa: CASSYSPEKVTEAFF; cdr3_nt: TGTGCCAGCAGTTACTCCCCGGAGAAGGTCACTGAAGCTTTCTTT
v_call: TRBV7-9; clone_size: NA; j_call: TRBJ1-4; d_call: NA; cdr3_aa: CASTRGEKLFF; cdr3_nt: TGTGCCAGCACCCGGGGTGAAAAACTGTTTTTT
v_call: TRBV7-2; clone_size: NA; j_call: TRBJ2-1; d_call: NA; cdr3_aa: CASSLGNLYNEQFF; cdr3_nt: TGTGCCAGCAGCTTAGGTAACCTCTACAATGAGCAGTTCTTC
v_call: TRBV6-5; clone_size: NA; j_call: TRBJ2-5; d_call: NA; cdr3_aa: CASSYGSPWLETQYF; cdr3_nt: TGTGCCAGCAGTTACGGGAGCCCCTGGTTGGAGACCCAGTACTTC
v_call: TRBV6-5; clone_size: NA; j_call: TRBJ2-7; d_call: NA; cdr3_aa: CASSGGFPSYEQYF; cdr3_nt: TGTGCCAGCAGTGGGGGTTTTCCTTCCTACGAGCAGTACTTC
v_call: TRBV7-9; clone_size: NA; j_call: TRBJ2-1; d_call: TRBD2; cdr3_aa: CASAGGSGFDEQFF; cdr3_nt: TGTGCCAGCGCGGGGGGGAGCGGCTTCGATGAGCAGTTCTTC
v_call: TRBV30; clone_size: NA; j_call: TRBJ2-7; d_call: NA; cdr3_aa: CAWRAKGAAMYEQYF; cdr3_nt: TGTGCCTGGAGAGCAAAGGGAGCCGCCATGTACGAGCAGTACTTC
v_call: TRBV28; clone_size: NA; j_call: TRBJ2-4; d_call: NA; cdr3_aa: CASSLGQGGGIQYF; cdr3_nt: TGTGCCAGCAGTTTGGGGCAGGGGGGCGGCATTCAGTACTTC
v_call: TRBV27; clone_size: NA; j_call: TRBJ2-5; d_call: TRBD2; cdr3_aa: CASSLHWTSGAETQYF; cdr3_nt: TGTGCCAGCAGTTTGCATTGGACTAGCGGGGCCGAGACCCAGTACTTC
v_call: TRBV10-1; clone_size: NA; j_call: TRBJ2-5; d_call: NA; cdr3_aa: CASSENAGETQYF; cdr3_nt: TGCGCCAGCAGTGAGAACGCAGGGGAGACCCAGTACTTC
v_call: TRBV27; clone_size: NA; j_call: TRBJ2-5; d_call: TRBD1; cdr3_aa: CASSIRRGRAETQYF; cdr3_nt: TGTGCCAGCAGCATCCGCAGGGGGCGCGCCGAGACCCAGTACTTC
v_call: TRBV4-1; clone_size: NA; j_call: TRBJ2-3; d_call: NA; cdr3_aa: CASSQGVGAPTQDTQYF; cdr3_nt: TGCGCCAGCAGCCAAGGGGTGGGGGCCCCCACACAGGATACGCAGTATTTT
v_call: TRBV7-3; clone_size: once; j_call: TRBJ2-1; d_call: TRBD2; cdr3_aa: CASSPHQRDSYNEQFF; cdr3_nt: TGTGCCAGCAGCCCTCATCAGCGGGACTCCTACAATGAGCAGTTCTTC
v_call: TRBV6-4; clone_size: few; j_call: TRBJ1-1; d_call: NA; cdr3_aa: CASSEAVGTEAFF; cdr3_nt: TGTGCCAGCAGTGAGGCGGTAGGCACTGAAGCTTTCTTT
v_call: TRBV19; clone_size: NA; j_call: TRBJ2-5; d_call: NA; cdr3_aa: CASSIRSRGAQETQYF; cdr3_nt: TGTGCCAGTAGTATCAGGAGTAGAGGGGCCCAAGAGACCCAGTACTTC
v_call: TRBV28; clone_size: NA; j_call: TRBJ1-5; d_call: NA; cdr3_aa: CASSLGGYGNQPQHF; cdr3_nt: TGTGCCAGCAGTTTGGGGGGGTACGGCAATCAGCCCCAGCATTTT
v_call: TRBV6-5; clone_size: NA; j_call: TRBJ2-7; d_call: NA; cdr3_aa: CASRTGPPPLEQYF; cdr3_nt: TGTGCCAGCAGAACCGGGCCCCCTCCCCTCGAGCAGTACTTC
v_call: TRBV28; clone_size: once; j_call: TRBJ2-5; d_call: NA; cdr3_aa: CASSLLGRQTYF; cdr3_nt: TGTGCCAGCAGTTTACTCGGCAGACAAACTTACTTC